This TCR beta chain was obtained from a study of T cell clones after liver transplantation (dated by TCRdb to the late 2010s). Context from the whole study: The samples were obtained from ITN030ST, a randomized trial that attempted immunosuppression withdrawal within 2 years after liver transplantation. Of the eight recipients, a few were HCV-positive, while the remaining recipients had been transplanted for non-autoimmune, non-viral indications. Donor-reactive T cell clones were identified by TCRbeta sequencing after a pre-transplant mixed lymphocyte reaction and then tracked in post-transplant blood. Tolerance was defined as complete withdrawal of immunosuppression for at least one year without a rise in liver enzymes beyond twice the upper limit of normal. The subjects received no induction therapy and were kept on standard immunosuppression until randomization at 12-24 months post-transplant. Of the 8 liver transplant recipients making up the studied cohort, 3 were classified as tolerant and 5 as non-tolerant. As an antigen-independent comparator for the donor-reactive sequences, third party-reactive TCRbeta sequences from pre-transplant MLRs were identified as well. Blood samples were collected pre-transplant, then pre-randomization ahead of withdrawal, and finally post-randomization once withdrawal had either been completed or failed.

General study outcomes and caveats: Because allograft tissue specimens were not available, migration of donor-reactive T cells into the graft, rather than deletion, may have occurred. Low numbers of available donor cells limited the measurable donor-reactive repertoire in a couple of subjects. A greater decline was seen for donor-reactive sequences than for third party-reactive sequences, suggesting partial antigen-specific deletion unrelated to withdrawal success. After accounting for repertoire turnover, donor-reactive detection was significantly reduced in 7 of 8 subjects for CD4 and 8 of 8 for CD8. In most of the 8 subjects, regardless of tolerance or HCV status, circulating donor-reactive CD4 TCRbeta sequences dropped significantly post-transplant. Conclusions were preliminary, limited by small, heterogeneous patient numbers and non-standardized post-transplant time points.

The CDR3 covers 15 residues, taking in both the cysteine and the phenylalanine. CDR3 DNA only is kept here, 45 bases in frame from base 1. Looking up the germline V gene yields CDR1 SGHVS and CDR2 FNYEAQ. V was cut back by 0 bases and J by 3 bases, leaving a gap of 8 bases between them. As regards this clone: Its antigen remains unidentified. Base qualities are not at hand, and no much larger clone is one base apart.

Frozen genomic DNA underwent high-throughput TCRbeta CDR3 sequencing by immunoSEQ, including PCR amplification, mapping, bias correction and internal controls. As for how the authors treated the data: Only productive rearrangements were retained, and each unique TCRbeta sequence was defined by its CDR3 nucleotide sequence together with its V and J gene. Donor-reactive sequences required at least 5-fold expansion in CFSE-low cells versus unstimulated pre-transplant cells and at least 0.01% frequency. Minimum frequency thresholds were set for each subject on the basis of the unstimulated sample with the lowest template count, so that a detection power of at least 90% was ensured. Jensen-Shannon divergence between the top 1000 TCRbeta sequences after and before transplant was used to measure repertoire turnover. Two-sided Fisher's exact tests were used to test for changes in the detection of donor-reactive sequences. TCRdb obtained this table from immuneACCESS and retained in-frame rearrangements with V and J assigned. These tables miss some clones; where compared with another copy, unresolved V genes account for less than half of the shortfall, and the remainder is unexplained. Clonal size and the V and J genes are those of that table, whereas D and trimming came from the DNA. The sample table records around 15,000 clones; approximately 81% of these occur just once. The top ten clonotypes cover about 28% of the sample.

Unstimulated PBMCs, after thawing, were stained for CD3, CD4 and CD8 and then FACS-sorted into CD3+CD4+ and CD3+CD8+ populations. Randomization to immunosuppression withdrawal applied to every one of the 8 studied subjects. Genomic DNA was isolated with the Qiagen DNeasy Blood and Tissue Kit. The sequencing here drew on CD8+ T cells from blood, taken around 4 years after liver transplant. This TCR was recovered from a human patient who received a liver transplant. Some T cells may originate with the graft donor following a transplant. Recombination connected TRBV7-6 to TRBJ1-4, with no confident D gene call. The CDR3 here reads CASSLAGMPNEKLFF. The nucleotide sequence reads as follows: TGTGCCAGCAGCTTAGCCGGGATGCCTAATGAAAAACTGTTTTTT.